These T cell receptor beta chains were read from a single sample in a study of cytomegalovirus exposure and HLA in healthy donors. The protocol was immunoSEQ multiplex PCR, while the TCRdb copy is restricted to in-frame clones and leaves out a portion. The sample lists about 330,000 clones, 70% to 90% seen once, with around 0.8% in the top ten. The material sequenced was PBMCs. Receptors originate from a woman in her late teens or twenties in good health and CMV-seronegative. The CDR3 runs from the conserved cysteine through the conserved F or W. Fields, in order: V gene, clone size, CDR3 length, J gene, D gene, CDR3 protein, CDR3 DNA. A D gene is named only where the DNA matches it firmly. The size entry is marked missing in some rows and otherwise reads once, few, many or a size class.

TRBV5-6	-	16	TRBJ2-3	TRBD2	CASSLGTSGDHDTQYF	TGTGCCAGCAGCTTGGGGACTAGCGGGGACCATGATACGCAGTATTTT
TRBV29-1	-	14	TRBJ2-7	-	CSVTGTQSSYEQYF	TGCAGCGTTACCGGGACTCAGAGCTCCTACGAGCAGTACTTC
TRBV10-3	-	15	TRBJ2-3	TRBD1	CAISEPGQGGDTQYF	TGTGCCATCAGTGAGCCCGGACAGGGGGGAGATACGCAGTATTTT
TRBV9	-	13	TRBJ2-5	-	CASSDRVQETQYF	TGTGCCAGCAGCGATCGAGTACAGGAGACCCAGTACTTC
TRBV28	-	14	TRBJ1-2	TRBD1	CASSPHTGDYGYTF	TGTGCCAGCAGTCCCCATACAGGGGACTATGGCTACACCTTC
TRBV6-5	-	13	TRBJ2-2	TRBD2	CASRLAGTGELFF	TGTGCCAGCCGACTAGCAGGCACCGGGGAGCTGTTTTTT
TRBV27	few	14	TRBJ2-7	TRBD1	CASSSGTGGYEQYF	TGTGCCAGCAGTTCCGGGACAGGGGGCTACGAGCAGTACTTC
TRBV6-5	-	14	TRBJ1-1	-	CASSYLQFSAEAFF	TGTGCCAGCAGTTACTTACAGTTTTCGGCTGAAGCTTTCTTT
TRBV28	-	11	TRBJ2-7	-	CASSGEWEQYF	TGTGCCAGCAGTGGAGAGTGGGAGCAGTACTTC
TRBV4-1	-	15	TRBJ2-7	-	CASSQGALADYEQYF	TGCGCCAGCAGCCAGGGGGCGCTAGCGGACTACGAGCAGTACTTC
TRBV4-3	-	14	TRBJ1-4	-	CASSLGQGNEKLFF	TGCGCCAGCAGCCTCGGGCAGGGTAATGAAAAACTGTTTTTT
TRBV11-2	-	13	TRBJ1-2	-	CASSKGGEYGYTF	TGTGCCAGCAGCAAGGGAGGGGAGTATGGCTACACCTTC
TRBV28	-	15	TRBJ2-1	TRBD2	CASRKLAGLYNEQFF	TGTGCCAGCAGAAAACTAGCGGGCCTCTACAATGAGCAGTTCTTC
TRBV4-3	-	16	TRBJ1-2	-	CASSQARNTAYYGYTF	TGCGCCAGCAGCCAAGCCCGAAACACAGCCTACTATGGCTACACCTTC
TRBV29-1	-	13	TRBJ1-1	-	CSLRQVLNTEAFF	TGCAGCCTAAGACAGGTTCTGAACACTGAAGCTTTCTTT
TRBV4-1	-	14	TRBJ2-3	TRBD1	CASSHGQGTDTQYF	TGCGCCAGCAGCCACGGACAGGGGACGGATACGCAGTATTTT
TRBV6-5	once	16	TRBJ1-5	-	CASSYSSPFGGQPQHF	TGTGCCAGCAGTTACTCGAGCCCGTTCGGAGGTCAGCCCCAGCATTTT
TRBV18	-	14	TRBJ1-2	-	CASSSNPGDNGYTF	TGTGCCAGCTCATCAAACCCGGGAGACAATGGCTACACCTTC
TRBV6-5	-	14	TRBJ1-1	TRBD1	CASSLQGLASEAFF	TGTGCCAGCAGTTTACAGGGGCTGGCCTCTGAAGCTTTCTTT
TRBV7-2	-	14	TRBJ1-1	-	CASSSTGGVTEAFF	TGTGCCAGCAGCTCAACCGGGGGGGTTACTGAAGCTTTCTTT
TRBV6-4	-	16	TRBJ2-1	TRBD2	CASSDGGRSSYNEQFF	TGTGCCAGCAGTGACGGCGGGAGAAGCTCCTACAATGAGCAGTTCTTC
TRBV30	-	13	TRBJ2-5	TRBD2	CAWGSGRGETQYF	TGTGCCTGGGGTAGCGGGAGAGGGGAGACCCAGTACTTC
TRBV27	-	13	TRBJ2-5	-	CASSLWHSETQYF	TGTGCCAGCAGTTTGTGGCATTCAGAGACCCAGTACTTC
TRBV6-6	few	15	TRBJ2-2	TRBD1	CASSGQGRQAGELFF	TGTGCCAGCAGTGGACAGGGGCGCCAGGCCGGGGAGCTGTTTTTT
TRBV7-6	-	14	TRBJ1-1	-	CASSLGEGNTEAFF	TGTGCCAGCAGCTTAGGGGAGGGGAACACTGAAGCTTTCTTT
TRBV7-3	once	15	TRBJ2-2	-	CASSTQGDRTGELFF	TGTGCCAGCAGCACACAGGGTGATAGGACCGGGGAGCTGTTTTTT
TRBV27	-	14	TRBJ1-5	-	CASSLFQDNQPQHF	TGTGCCAGCAGTTTATTTCAGGACAATCAGCCCCAGCATTTT
TRBV11-2	-	16	TRBJ2-1	TRBD2	CASIPGTSLSYNEQFF	TGTGCCAGCATCCCCGGGACTAGCCTCTCCTACAATGAGCAGTTCTTC
TRBV27	-	15	TRBJ2-5	TRBD1	CATRDRGSWGETQYF	TGTGCCACTCGGGACAGGGGTTCGTGGGGAGAGACCCAGTACTTC
TRBV6-1	-	15	TRBJ2-7	TRBD2	CASIRYREGFYEQYF	TGTGCCAGCATTCGCTATCGGGAGGGATTCTACGAGCAGTACTTC
TRBV4-3	-	14	TRBJ1-2	-	CASSQDGWGDGYTF	TGCGCCAGCAGCCAAGATGGGTGGGGGGACGGCTACACCTTC
TRBV4-1	-	16	TRBJ2-1	-	CASSQDVGRGHNEQFF	TGCGCCAGCAGCCAAGATGTTGGCAGGGGCCACAATGAGCAGTTCTTC
TRBV5-1	-	14	TRBJ1-2	-	CASRENPANYGYTF	TGCGCCAGCCGCGAAAATCCTGCTAACTATGGCTACACCTTC
TRBV5-1	-	16	TRBJ2-2	TRBD2	CASSLGLAGGRGELFF	TGCGCCAGCAGCTTGGGGCTAGCGGGAGGTCGCGGGGAGCTGTTTTTT
TRBV4-2	-	18	TRBJ2-3	TRBD2	CASSHGGLAGGPKDTQYF	TGTGCCAGCAGCCATGGAGGACTAGCGGGAGGGCCTAAAGATACGCAGTATTTT
TRBV4-1	-	13	TRBJ1-5	-	CASSPGGNQPQHF	TGCGCCAGCAGCCCGGGTGGCAATCAGCCCCAGCATTTT
TRBV9	-	16	TRBJ1-2	-	CASTLAGAEASYGYTF	TGTGCCAGCACCTTAGCAGGGGCCGAAGCCTCCTATGGCTACACCTTC
TRBV29-1	-	14	TRBJ1-5	-	CSVGLQAGGQPQHF	TGCAGCGTTGGTCTCCAAGCCGGGGGTCAGCCCCAGCATTTT
TRBV5-1	-	14	TRBJ2-2	-	CASSPTVVVGELFF	TGCGCCAGCAGCCCGACAGTAGTGGTCGGGGAGCTGTTTTTT
TRBV5-4	-	15	TRBJ2-1	-	CASSFGGNSRNEQFF	TGTGCCAGCAGCTTTGGGGGGAATTCTCGCAATGAGCAGTTCTTC
TRBV7-9	-	12	TRBJ1-1	-	CASRKGGTEAFF	TGTGCCAGCAGGAAAGGGGGCACTGAAGCTTTCTTT
TRBV2	-	17	TRBJ2-5	-	CASITQTANPKSETQYF	TGTGCCAGCATTACACAGACCGCAAATCCCAAGTCGGAGACCCAGTACTTC
TRBV9	-	15	TRBJ1-3	-	CASSVGTGPGNTIYF	TGTGCCAGCAGCGTAGGAACAGGCCCTGGAAACACCATATATTTT